This TCR beta chain appears in the sequencing data of a study of blood T cell repertoires in COVID-19. Study background: Sources were T cells, B-cell-depleted T cells, or PBMCs; the material itself was cDNA or gDNA.

CDR3 length equals 16 residues. Trimming cost V 3 bases and J 5 bases; bases outside gene matches: 9. CDR1 is LNHDA, CDR2 SQIVND, per germline (reference sequence). Original processing methods: Nucleated cell counts were estimated from reference gene primer amplification. TCRdb's copy holds only in-frame clones and misses some; the assay was immunoSEQ multiplex PCR. V and J calls plus clone size are reproduced from that table; the DNA served to infer D and trimming. The data hold some 150,000 clones, with 80% to 90% observed a single time. The source material was peripheral blood. This chain links TRBV19 with TRBJ2-1; TRBD2 agrees at 8 bases. The TCR comes from a woman in her sixties or seventies with acute or convalescent COVID-19. The CDR3: CASSMATGLGNNEQFF. The CDR3 DNA follows: TGTGCCAGTAGTATGGCGACGGGACTAGGAAACAATGAGCAGTTCTTC.